Below are 30 T cell receptor beta chains sequenced from a single sample in a study of blood T cell repertoires in COVID-19. Using immunoSEQ multiplex PCR, the repertoire was profiled, and TCRdb retains in-frame clones only, with some absent. The sample has under 200,000 clones, around four fifths seen once; the top ten hold about 4.8%. Source material: peripheral blood. These receptors all stem from a woman aged 30 to 39 with acute or convalescent COVID-19.

This chain uses TRBV15 with TRBJ1-1; no reliable D call. The CDR3 spans 17 residues. Germline lookup yields CDR1 LNHNV and CDR2 YYDKDF (reference sequence). Trimming took 3 bases from V and 1 from J, leaving 18 bases between them. The CDR3 DNA sequence: TGTGCCACCAGCAGCCGATTAGGGCGGGGAAGGAACACTGAAGCTTTCTTT. As protein: CATSSRLGRGRNTEAFF.

This chain uses TRBV19 with TRBJ2-7; tentatively, D is TRBD1 (5 bases). Trimming cost V 1 base and J 2 bases, with 12 bases left between them. Germline lookup yields CDR1 LNHDA and CDR2 SQIVND (reference sequence). The CDR3 contains 15 residues. The CDR3 DNA follows: TGTGCCAGTAGTATAGTCCAGGGTACGGCCTACGAGCAGTACTTC. Its protein is CASSIVQGTAYEQYF. The full variable domain, in which reference TRBV19 and TRBJ2-7 provide the parts outside the CDR3, is DGGITQSPKYLFRKEGQNVTLSCEQNLNHDAMYWYRQDPGQGLRLIYYSQIVNDFQKGDIAEGYSVSREKKESFPLTVTSAQKNPTAFYLCASSIVQGTAYEQYFGPGTRLTVT.

A remark on this clone: The same CDR3 can be traced to other DNA sequences in this sample. V usage is TRBV3-1 (or the pseudogene TRBV3-2) and J usage is TRBJ1-3; D may be TRBD1 (6 bases). The germline CDR1 and CDR2 sequences are LGHDT and YNNKEL (reference sequence). V was pared by 4 bases and J by 1 base, with 8 bases between. The length of the CDR3 is 14 residues. DNA for the CDR3: TGTGCCAGCAGCCTACAGGGATCTGGAAACACCATATATTTT. Amino acid sequence: CASSLQGSGNTIYF.

The rearrangement links TRBV7-6 to TRBJ2-2; 7 bases fit TRBD2. CDR1 and CDR2 from the germline V gene are SGHVS and FNYEAQ. The CDR3 runs 16 residues. V lost 5 bases, J lost 6 bases, and 12 bases stayed unmatched. CDR3 nucleotide sequence: TGTGCCAGCAGCGGCGTTGGGCTAGCGGTTGCCGGGGAGCTGTTTTTT. Translation gives CASSGVGLAVAGELFF.

This clone appeared once. V and J are TRBV12-3 or TRBV12-4 and TRBJ2-1, with TRBD2 as a possible D gene (5 bases). The CDR3 runs 12 residues. Trimming took 3 bases from V and 7 from J, leaving 7 bases between them. CDR3 region: CASSFSGNEQFF. In nucleotides, the CDR3 is TGTGCCAGCAGTTTCTCGGGGAATGAGCAGTTCTTC.

On this clone: A junction end diverges from the germline sequence, so it may reflect a read error. The rearrangement links TRBV7-7 to TRBJ2-3, with TRBD1 identical over 9 bases. The germline gives CDR1 SSHAT, CDR2 FNYEAQ (reference sequence). CDR3 length equals 15 residues. CDR3 residues: CASSLTGGDADTQYF. CDR3 in DNA: TGTGCTAGCAGCTTAACAGGGGGCGACGCAGATACGCAGTATTTT.

V is TRBV2 and J is TRBJ2-7; 7 bases align to TRBD1. The CDR3 has 12 residues. The V and J ends lost 7 bases and 3 bases, in that order; junction bases with no gene match: 3. CDR1 and CDR2 from the germline V gene are SNHLY and FYNNEI. The CDR3 loop reads CASNRDSYEQYF. The CDR3 bases are TGTGCCAGCAACCGGGACAGCTACGAGCAGTACTTC.

The chain is built from TRBV28 and TRBJ2-2; 16 bases align to TRBD2. This CDR3 contains 16 residues. Germline lookup yields CDR1 MDHEN and CDR2 SYDVKM. J gave up 6 bases and V 8 bases, and 6 bases lay outside the gene matches. As DNA, the CDR3 is TGTGCCAGCGTCCCGGGACTAGCGGGGGGGCCCGGGGAGCTGTTTTTT. This encodes CASVPGLAGGPGELFF.

This sequence joins TRBV7-9 and TRBJ1-2; no firm D call. The germline CDR1 and CDR2 sequences are SEHNR and FQNEAQ (reference sequence). Trimming removed 1 base at V and 5 bases at J, with 8 bases between. The CDR3 is made up of 13 amino acids. The CDR3 sequence: CASSLGAEYGYTF. CDR3 nucleotide sequence: TGTGCCAGCAGCTTAGGGGCAGAGTATGGCTACACCTTC.

This clone was seen more than once but under ten times. The chain joins TRBV11-2 to TRBJ2-3; 7 bases are shared with TRBD1. Trimming removed 5 bases from V and 1 base from J; junction bases left unmatched: 9. This CDR3 is built from 16 residues. The germline V gene encodes CDR1 SGHAT and CDR2 FQNNGV. In DNA form, the CDR3 reads TGTGCCAGCAGCCATAGGACAGGTACTCGCACAGATACGCAGTATTTT. Protein: CASSHRTGTRTDTQYF.

This clone was counted once. V gene TRBV29-1 combines with J gene TRBJ1-2, with TRBD1 as a possible D gene (6 bases). The CDR3 covers 13 residues. Trimming stripped 5 bases from V and 8 bases from J, with 18 bases between. Looked up from germline, CDR1 is SQVTM and CDR2 is ANQGSEA. CDR3 sequence (DNA): TGCAGCGTTCGCGAGAGGGGGTCGACCGGCTACACCTTC. This sequence encodes CSVRERGSTGYTF.

This chain uses TRBV12-3 or TRBV12-4 with TRBJ1-2, with a tentative D call TRBD1 (6 bases). V lost 5 bases, J lost 4 bases, and 11 bases lay in between. This CDR3 has 13 amino acids. The CDR3 DNA sequence: TGTGCCAGCAGTGGCAGGGGCGGCTATGGCTACACCTTC. Its protein product is CASSGRGGYGYTF.

This chain uses TRBV9 with TRBJ1-6, with 9 nucleotides matching TRBD1. The CDR3 is 14 amino acids. Germline V gene data show CDR1 as SGDLS and CDR2 as YYNGEE. Unmatched junction bases numbered 4, after V lost 2 bases and J lost 10 bases. The CDR3, as DNA: TGTGCCAGCAGCGTGGGACAGGGTGAATCACCCCTCCACTTT. It specifies CASSVGQGESPLHF.

The V call is TRBV28, the J call TRBJ1-5, with D possibly being TRBD1 (5 bases). V lost 5 bases to trimming and J lost 3 bases, with 20 bases between them. The CDR3 has 17 amino acids. In germline, CDR1 is MDHEN, CDR2 SYDVKM. In DNA, the CDR3 is TGTGCCAGCAGTCCACTCCCAGCGGGGGTTATCAATCAGCCCCAGCATTTT. Amino acids: CASSPLPAGVINQPQHF. Full variable domain (rest looked up from reference TRBV28 and TRBJ1-5): DVKVTQSSRYLVKRTGEKVFLECVQDMDHENMFWYRQDPGLGLRLIYFSYDVKMKEKGDIPEGYSVSREKKERFSLILESASTNQTSMYLCASSPLPAGVINQPQHFGDGTRLSIL.

This chain uses TRBV30 with TRBJ1-3; TRBD1 agrees at 7 bases. Germline V lookup: CDR1 GTSNPN, CDR2 SVGIG (reference sequence). V lost 6 bases and J lost 3; bases outside the gene matches: 5. The CDR3 has 13 amino acids. The CDR3, as DNA: TGTGCCTGTACGACAGGGCGTGGAAACACCATATATTTT. Encoded protein: CACTTGRGNTIYF.

The chain combines TRBV18 with TRBJ2-7; 13 positions match TRBD2. This CDR3 has 16 residues. With V trimmed by 3 bases and J by 2 bases, 4 bases remained unmatched. CDR1 KGHSH and CDR2 LQKENI come from the germline V gene. CDR3 bases: TGTGCCAGCTCACCGCGGACTAGCGGGGGTACCTACGAGCAGTACTTC. This gives the protein CASSPRTSGGTYEQYF.

This clone came up once. The chain has TRBV9 and TRBJ2-3; TRBD2 matches 8 bases. Per germline, CDR1 SGDLS and CDR2 YYNGEE. The V segment lost 0 bases and the J segment 9 bases; nucleotides outside the gene matches: 3. The CDR3 covers 13 residues. CDR3: CASSVVSGDTQYF. The CDR3 coding sequence is TGTGCCAGCAGCGTAGTTAGCGGGGACACGCAGTATTTT.

This clone was seen only a few times. V and J are TRBV19 and TRBJ1-1; TRBD1 might be the D (5 bases). Trimming pared 5 bases from V and 4 bases from J, leaving 11 bases between. The CDR3 is made up of 13 amino acids. Germline V gene lookup returns CDR1 LNHDA and CDR2 SQIVND (reference sequence). This CDR3 reads CASSAAQGTEAFF. In DNA form, the CDR3 reads TGTGCCAGTAGTGCAGCCCAGGGCACTGAAGCTTTCTTT.

About this clone: The junction and the germline gene differ at one end; a read error may be behind it. The rearrangement joins TRBV14 to TRBJ1-1, with a tentative D call TRBD1 (5 bases). The germline gives CDR1 SGHDN, CDR2 FVKESK. This CDR3 has 17 amino acids. As DNA, the CDR3 is TGTGCCAGCAGCGAAGAGGACTACAGGTTGATAGGCACTGAAGCTTTCTTT. This sequence encodes CASSEEDYRLIGTEAFF. The full variable domain, with the rest looked up from reference TRBV14 and TRBJ1-1, is EAGVTQFPSHSVIEKGQTVTLRCDPISGHDNLYWYRRVMGKEIKFLLHFVKESKQDESGMPNNRFLAERTGGTYSTLKVQPAELEDSGVYFCASSEEDYRLIGTEAFFGQGTRLTVV.

The CDR3 region is CASRPGTSGPYEQYF. CDR3 nucleotide sequence: TGTGCCAGCAGACCCGGGACTAGCGGGCCCTACGAGCAGTACTTC. The chain combines TRBV7-2 with TRBJ2-7; 12 positions agree with TRBD2. The length of the CDR3 is 15 residues. The J segment lost 2 bases and the V segment lost 6 bases, leaving 5 bases of the junction unmatched. Germline values: CDR1 SGHTA, CDR2 FQGNSA.

The gene calls are TRBV11-1 and TRBJ1-1, with 7 bases fitting TRBD1. The CDR3 loop spans 15 amino acids. Germline CDR1 is SGHAT and CDR2 is FQDESV (reference sequence). The ends lost 4 bases at V and 3 bases at J; junction bases unmatched: 8. The CDR3 loop reads CASSSSTGLYTEAFF. The DNA for the CDR3 is TGTGCCAGCAGCTCCTCGACAGGGTTGTACACTGAAGCTTTCTTT.

The J gene is TRBJ1-1, the V gene TRBV19; no reliable D call. Germline assignment: CDR1 LNHDA and CDR2 SQIVND (reference sequence). The CDR3 extends over 15 amino acids. V lost 5 bases and J lost 3, with 16 bases in between. The CDR3 DNA reads as TGTGCCAGTAGTCCCGCCGGGTCAACGGACACTGAAGCTTTCTTT. It codes for CASSPAGSTDTEAFF. Variable domain in full (rest from reference TRBV19 and TRBJ1-1): DGGITQSPKYLFRKEGQNVTLSCEQNLNHDAMYWYRQDPGQGLRLIYYSQIVNDFQKGDIAEGYSVSREKKESFPLTVTSAQKNPTAFYLCASSPAGSTDTEAFFGQGTRLTVV.

The chain links TRBV3-1 (or the pseudogene TRBV3-2) to TRBJ2-5; 15 nucleotides match TRBD2. The germline V gene encodes CDR1 LGHDT and CDR2 YNNKEL (reference sequence). Germline trimming cut 4 bases from V and 5 bases from J; bases unmatched to any gene: 14. CDR3 length: 19 amino acids. The CDR3 loop is CASSRPRTSGRAGWETQYF. CDR3 DNA sequence: TGTGCCAGCAGCCGACCGAGGACTAGCGGGAGGGCCGGATGGGAGACCCAGTACTTC.

CDR3 loop: CASSSPGQEFQETQYF. The CDR3 nucleotides read TGTGCCAGCAGTTCTCCGGGACAGGAGTTCCAAGAGACCCAGTACTTC. This chain links TRBV28 with TRBJ2-5; 8 bases align to TRBD1. The CDR3 runs to 16 residues. Germline CDR1 is MDHEN and CDR2 is SYDVKM. Trimming cost V 4 bases and J 1 base; bases outside gene matches: 8.

The chain uses TRBV6-6 and TRBJ2-3; 8 bases fit TRBD2. V dropped 6 bases and J dropped 2; count of bases not matched to a gene: 7. The CDR3 extends over 15 amino acids. Germline lookup yields CDR1 MNHNY and CDR2 SVGAGI (reference sequence). CDR3 sequence (DNA): TGTGCCAGCAGGGAAGAGCGGGGGCCCACAGATACGCAGTATTTT. Protein product: CASREERGPTDTQYF.

The V gene is TRBV7-2, the J gene TRBJ1-1; weak D call: TRBD1 (6 bases). Trimming stripped 4 bases from V and 7 bases from J, with 10 bases between. The CDR3 has 12 residues. Per the germline V gene, CDR1 is SGHTA and CDR2 is FQGNSA. The CDR3 sequence is CASSSDSLEAFF. The CDR3 DNA reads TGTGCCAGCAGCTCGGACAGCCTTGAAGCTTTCTTT.

The chain recombines TRBV28 with TRBJ2-1; D not certain. V lost 4 bases, J lost 7 bases, and 20 bases lay in between. CDR3 length: 16 residues. Germline-derived CDR1 and CDR2 are MDHEN and SYDVKM. The CDR3 here is CASSYSIGEISNEQFF. The CDR3, as DNA: TGTGCCAGCAGTTACTCCATCGGAGAGATCAGTAATGAGCAGTTCTTC.

The V and J genes are TRBV19 and TRBJ2-7, with 9 nucleotides matching TRBD1. The CDR3 extends over 16 amino acids. Germline V gene data show CDR1 as LNHDA and CDR2 as SQIVND (reference sequence). Trimming removed 3 bases from V and 3 bases from J; junction bases left unmatched: 9. CDR3 DNA sequence: TGTGCCAGTAGTATTGACCAGGGACAGGGTCTCTACGAGCAGTACTTC. Its translation: CASSIDQGQGLYEQYF.

The V and J genes are TRBV12-3 or TRBV12-4 and TRBJ2-7; D gene unclear. Trimming removed 5 bases from V and 3 bases from J, with 5 bases in between. This CDR3 spans 11 amino acids. CDR3 sequence: CASSALYEQYF. CDR3 DNA sequence: TGTGCCAGCAGTGCGCTCTACGAGCAGTACTTC.

V and J are TRBV7-2 and TRBJ1-5; no definite D call. The CDR3 has 13 amino acids. V was pared by 1 base and J by 6 bases, with 7 bases between. Looked up from germline, CDR1 is SGHTA and CDR2 is FQGNSA. The CDR3 nucleotides read TGTGCCAGCAGCTTAGTAGCCGGTCAGCCCCAGCATTTT. Encoded protein: CASSLVAGQPQHF. Full variable domain (rest looked up from reference TRBV7-2 and TRBJ1-5): GAGVSQSPSNKVTEKGKDVELRCDPISGHTALYWYRQSLGQGLEFLIYFQGNSAPDKSGLPSDRFSAERTGGSVSTLTIQRTQQEDSAVYLCASSLVAGQPQHFGDGTRLSIL.